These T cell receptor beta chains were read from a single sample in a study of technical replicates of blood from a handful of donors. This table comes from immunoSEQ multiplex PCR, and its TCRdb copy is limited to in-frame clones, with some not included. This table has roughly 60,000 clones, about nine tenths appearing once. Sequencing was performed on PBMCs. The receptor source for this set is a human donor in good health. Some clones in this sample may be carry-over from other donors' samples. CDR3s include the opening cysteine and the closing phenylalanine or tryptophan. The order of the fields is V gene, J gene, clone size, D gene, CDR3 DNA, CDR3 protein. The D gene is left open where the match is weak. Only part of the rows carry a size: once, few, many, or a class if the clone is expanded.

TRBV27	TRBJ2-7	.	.	TGTGCCAGCAGTTTATTTCGTGGCCGCTCCTACGAGCAGTACTTC	CASSLFRGRSYEQYF
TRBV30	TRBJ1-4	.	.	TGTGCCTGGGACCGGGCAACTAATGAAAAACTGTTTTTT	CAWDRATNEKLFF
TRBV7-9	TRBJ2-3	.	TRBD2	TGTGCCAGCGGCTCTGGCGGGGGGGCCGGAGATACGCAGTATTTT	CASGSGGGAGDTQYF
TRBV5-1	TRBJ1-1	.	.	TGCGCCAGCAGCAGTCGAGTGGACACTGAAGCTTTCTTT	CASSSRVDTEAFF
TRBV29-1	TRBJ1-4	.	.	TGCAGCGTCCCAGAGGGCGAAAAACTGTTTTTT	CSVPEGEKLFF
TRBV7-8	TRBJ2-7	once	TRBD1	TGTGCCAGCAGCTTAGGGGCAGGGGGCCACGACGAGCAGTACTTC	CASSLGAGGHDEQYF
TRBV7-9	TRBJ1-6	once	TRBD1	TGTGCCAGCAGCCAAACGGGACAGCTTAATTCACCCCTCCACTTT	CASSQTGQLNSPLHF
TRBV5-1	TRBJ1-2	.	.	TGCGCCAGCAGCATCGGGACGGCGGGGGGCTACACCTTC	CASSIGTAGGYTF
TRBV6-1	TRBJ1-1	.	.	TGTGCCAGCAGTAACACCGGAGGCACTGAAGCTTTCTTT	CASSNTGGTEAFF
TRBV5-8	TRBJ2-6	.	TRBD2	TGTGCCAGCAGCTTTGTGTATAGCGGGGTACGATCTGGGGCCAACGTCCTGACTTTC	CASSFVYSGVRSGANVLTF
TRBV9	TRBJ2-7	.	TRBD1	TGTGCCAGCAGGAAAGACAGGGGGCGCCGGGAGCAGTACTTC	CASRKDRGRREQYF
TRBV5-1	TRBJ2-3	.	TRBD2	TGCGCCAGCAGCTTGGACCCTAGCGGGAGGAGCACAGATACGCAGTATTTT	CASSLDPSGRSTDTQYF
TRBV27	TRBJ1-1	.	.	TGTGCCAGCAGTCTACTAGGAGTGAACACTGAAGCTTTCTTT	CASSLLGVNTEAFF
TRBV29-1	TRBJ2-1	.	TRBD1	TGCAGCGTTACCGACAGGGGCGCCTACAATGAGCAGTTCTTC	CSVTDRGAYNEQFF
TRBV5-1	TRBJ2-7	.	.	TGCGCCAGCAGCCATTCACAGGGTTACGAGCAGTACTTC	CASSHSQGYEQYF
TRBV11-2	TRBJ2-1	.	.	TGTGCCAGCAGCTTAGATTCTTACAGGAGTGAGCAGTTCTTC	CASSLDSYRSEQFF
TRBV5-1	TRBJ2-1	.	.	TGCGCCAGCAGCTTGAGGGGTTGGGGCTACAATGAGCAGTTCTTC	CASSLRGWGYNEQFF
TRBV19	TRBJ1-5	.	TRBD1	TGTGCCAGTAGTACTTGGACAGGGGATCAGCCCCAGCATTTT	CASSTWTGDQPQHF
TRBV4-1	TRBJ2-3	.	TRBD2	TGCGCCAGCAGCCTAAGCGGGGGTTGGAGCACAGATACGCAGTATTTT	CASSLSGGWSTDTQYF
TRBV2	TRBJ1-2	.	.	TGTGCCAGCAGCTTCGACAGGAGTACTAACTATGGCTACACCTTC	CASSFDRSTNYGYTF
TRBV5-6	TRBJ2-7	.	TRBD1	TGTGCCAGCACCCCTGACAGGGTGGGGGACGAGCAGTACTTC	CASTPDRVGDEQYF
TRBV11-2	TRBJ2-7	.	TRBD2	TGTGCCAGCAGCCAACAGCGGGACTACGAGCAGTACTTC	CASSQQRDYEQYF
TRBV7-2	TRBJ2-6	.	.	TGTGCCAGCAGCCGAGTCCCCTCTGGGGCCAACGTCCTGACTTTC	CASSRVPSGANVLTF
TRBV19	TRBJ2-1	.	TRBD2	TGTGCCACCTCTCTAGCGGGGGGAGACAATGAGCAGTTCTTC	CATSLAGGDNEQFF
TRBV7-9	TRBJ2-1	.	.	TGTGCCAGCAGCTCCTCCCCGTCGAGCGCTACCTACAATGAGCAGTTCTTC	CASSSSPSSATYNEQFF
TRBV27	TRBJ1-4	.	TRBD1	TGTGCCAGCAGTTTGGACAGGGATAATGAAAAACTGTTTTTT	CASSLDRDNEKLFF
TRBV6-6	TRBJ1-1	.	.	TGTGCCAGCAGTTGGGGGCAGAGGGACACTGAAGCTTTCTTT	CASSWGQRDTEAFF
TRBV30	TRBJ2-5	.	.	TGTGCCTGGACGGGCCAAGAGACCCAGTACTTC	CAWTGQETQYF
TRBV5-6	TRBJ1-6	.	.	TGTGCCAGCAGCTTGGGGTCGGACTTCACCCTCCACTTT	CASSLGSDFTLHF
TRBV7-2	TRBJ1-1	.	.	TGTGCCAGCAGCCTAGGGAGGAACACTGAAGCTTTCTTT	CASSLGRNTEAFF
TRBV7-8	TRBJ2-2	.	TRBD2	TGTGCCAGCAGCCCGGGACTAGCGGGAGAGAACACCGGGGAGCTGTTTTTT	CASSPGLAGENTGELFF
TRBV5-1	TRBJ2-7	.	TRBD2	TGCGCCAGCAGGGGAGCGGGACGAGGGCGTGAGCAGTACTTC	CASRGAGRGREQYF
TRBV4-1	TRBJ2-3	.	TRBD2	TGCGCCAGCGGTCTAGCGGGAGGGCGGGGTGGCACAGATACGCAGTATTTT	CASGLAGGRGGTDTQYF
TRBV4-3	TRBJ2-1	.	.	TGCGCCAGCAGCCAAGGACGGGCGGGACTCTACAATGAGCAGTTCTTC	CASSQGRAGLYNEQFF
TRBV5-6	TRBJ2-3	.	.	TGTGCCAGCAGCTTAGGACCAGGGAGCACAGATACGCAGTATTTT	CASSLGPGSTDTQYF
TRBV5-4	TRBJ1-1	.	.	TGTGCCAGCAGCGTAGGACAATCCGGGGGAGCTTTCTTT	CASSVGQSGGAFF
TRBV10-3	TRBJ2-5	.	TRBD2	TGTGCCATCAGCAGCGGGGGCTTCGGGACCCAGTACTTC	CAISSGGFGTQYF
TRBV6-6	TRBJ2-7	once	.	TGTGCCACCCGCCCTAATCGTTACGAGCAGTACTTC	CATRPNRYEQYF
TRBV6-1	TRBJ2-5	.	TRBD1	TGTGCCAGCAGTGTAGGGACAGGCGGACAGGCCCAGTACTTC	CASSVGTGGQAQYF
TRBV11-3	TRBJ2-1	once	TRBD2	TGTGCCAGCAGCCTCGGGACTAGCGAAAGGAATGAGCAGTTCTTC	CASSLGTSERNEQFF
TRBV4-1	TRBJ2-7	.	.	TGCGCCAGCAGCCAAGCCTCGGGACAAAAATACGAGCAGTACTTC	CASSQASGQKYEQYF
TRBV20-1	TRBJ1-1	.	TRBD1	TGCAGTGCCCGGAACTTAGACAGGGGTCCCTTT	CSARNLDRGPF
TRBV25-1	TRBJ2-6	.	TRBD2	TGTGCCAGCGGGGACTACTCTGGGGCCAACGTCCTGACTTTC	CASGDYSGANVLTF
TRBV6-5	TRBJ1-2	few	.	TGTGCCAGCAGTTACTCGTTTCAAGGGGCAAGAGGCTACACCTTC	CASSYSFQGARGYTF
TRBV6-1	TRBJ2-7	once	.	TGTGCCAGCAGTGAAATGCCCCACGGAGCCTACGAGCAGTACTTC	CASSEMPHGAYEQYF
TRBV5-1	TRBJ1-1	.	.	TGCGCCAGCAGTTCGAACTCCGGGGGGCAGGACACTGAAGCTTTCTTT	CASSSNSGGQDTEAFF
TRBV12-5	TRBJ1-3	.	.	TGTGCTAGTGGTGCCCCGGGAAGACCTATCTCGGGCTATCCTGGAAACACCATATATTTT	CASGAPGRPISGYPGNTIYF
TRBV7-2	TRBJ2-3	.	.	TGTGCCAGCAGCACCGGGGCAGATACGCAGTATTTT	CASSTGADTQYF
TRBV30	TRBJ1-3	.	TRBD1	TGTGCCTGGACTGGGATACAGGGGACGGGAAACACCATATATTTT	CAWTGIQGTGNTIYF
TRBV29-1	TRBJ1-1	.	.	TGCAGCGCCGCCAGGGGGAACACTGAAGCTTTCTTT	CSAARGNTEAFF
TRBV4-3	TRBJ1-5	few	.	TGCGCCAGCAGCCAAGATTGGCAGAATAGCAATCAGCCCCAGCATTTT	CASSQDWQNSNQPQHF